This passage covers 24 T cell receptor beta chains from one sample sequenced in a study of blood T cell repertoires in COVID-19. The protocol was immunoSEQ multiplex PCR, while the TCRdb copy is restricted to in-frame clones and leaves out a portion. The repertoire holds 60,000 to 80,000 clones, about four fifths seen once, with 8.5% to 10% in the top ten. Sequenced material: peripheral blood. The origin of the receptors is a man aged 50 or older with active COVID-19.

The chain recombines TRBV2 with TRBJ2-7; TRBD2 matches 13 bases. The J segment lost 5 bases and the V segment lost 2 bases, leaving 6 bases of the junction unmatched. This CDR3 contains 16 residues. Per germline, CDR1 SNHLY and CDR2 FYNNEI. The CDR3 DNA reads as TGTGCCAGCAGTGAAATGGGACTAGCGGGATTCCACGAGCAGTACTTC. The encoded protein is CASSEMGLAGFHEQYF. The whole variable domain, remainder taken from reference TRBV2 and TRBJ2-7, is EPEVTQTPSHQVTQMGQEVILRCVPISNHLYFYWYRQILGQKVEFLVSFYNNEISEKSEIFDDQFSVERPDGSNFTLKIRSTKLEDSAMYFCASSEMGLAGFHEQYFGPGTRLTVT.

V is TRBV7-9 and J is TRBJ1-2, with 7 nucleotides matching TRBD1. With 5 bases clipped from V and 4 bases from J, the junction kept 4 bases outside the gene matches. This CDR3 contains 13 residues. Germline V gene sequence: CDR1 SEHNR, CDR2 FQNEAQ (reference sequence). In nucleotides, the CDR3 is TGTGCCAGCAGCGCGGACAGGACCTATGGCTACACCTTC. Protein product: CASSADRTYGYTF.

This chain connects TRBV19 to TRBJ2-7; 11 bases line up with TRBD2. The length of the CDR3 is 14 residues. CDR1 is LNHDA, CDR2 SQIVND, per germline (reference sequence). J lost 6 bases, V lost 7 bases, and 8 bases had no gene match. The CDR3 nucleotides read TGTGCCAGTAACCTAGCGGGAGGCTTCTCCGAGCAGTACTTC. It codes for CASNLAGGFSEQYF.

This clone was counted between two and nine times. The chain couples TRBV2 to TRBJ1-6; no clear D. Looked up from germline, CDR1 is SNHLY and CDR2 is FYNNEI. V lost 5 bases and J lost 7, with 15 bases in between. The CDR3 totals 15 residues. The CDR3, as DNA: TGTGCCAGCAGTTACCCTCTCAATCGGAATTCACCCCTCCACTTT. Residues: CASSYPLNRNSPLHF. The entire variable domain, with the rest obtained from reference TRBV2 and TRBJ1-6, is as follows: EPEVTQTPSHQVTQMGQEVILRCVPISNHLYFYWYRQILGQKVEFLVSFYNNEISEKSEIFDDQFSVERPDGSNFTLKIRSTKLEDSAMYFCASSYPLNRNSPLHFGNGTRLTVT.

The chain employs TRBV9 and TRBJ2-5; perhaps TRBD2 as D (5 bases). Per the germline V gene, CDR1 is SGDLS and CDR2 is YYNGEE. V was trimmed by 7 bases and J by 3 bases, leaving 13 bases between them. CDR3 length: 13 amino acids. The CDR3 DNA reads as TGTGCCAGCTCTCCGGGGATCGAAGAGACCCAGTACTTC. Translated: CASSPGIEETQYF.

V usage is TRBV19 and J usage is TRBJ1-1; 11 bases fit TRBD1. Germline trimming cut 6 bases from V and 9 bases from J; bases unmatched to any gene: 9. This CDR3 has 14 amino acids. Per germline, CDR1 LNHDA and CDR2 SQIVND (reference sequence). The chain's CDR3 is CASRDGQGAGKAFF. Here the CDR3 DNA reads TGTGCCAGTAGGGATGGACAGGGGGCTGGTAAAGCTTTCTTT. Full variable domain (remainder filled in from reference TRBV19 and TRBJ1-1): DGGITQSPKYLFRKEGQNVTLSCEQNLNHDAMYWYRQDPGQGLRLIYYSQIVNDFQKGDIAEGYSVSREKKESFPLTVTSAQKNPTAFYLCASRDGQGAGKAFFGQGTRLTVV.

The CDR3 sequence is CASRYGGFGSYEQYF. The CDR3 DNA is TGTGCCAGCAGATACGGAGGGTTTGGGTCCTACGAGCAGTACTTC. The gene calls are TRBV6-5 and TRBJ2-7; a possible D gene is TRBD2 (6 bases). The CDR3 covers 15 residues. Germline CDR1 MNHEY, CDR2 SVGAGI. V shed 6 bases and J shed 1 base, with 16 bases lying between them.

This chain uses TRBV3-1 (or the pseudogene TRBV3-2) with TRBJ1-1; D remains ambiguous. CDR3 length: 14 residues. V lost 3 bases to trimming and J lost 1 base, with 9 bases between them. Germline V lookup: CDR1 LGHDT, CDR2 YNNKEL (reference sequence). The CDR3 region has the DNA TGTGCCAGCAGCCAGACGGGAACGAACACTGAAGCTTTCTTT. Its translation: CASSQTGTNTEAFF.

The J gene is TRBJ1-2, the V gene TRBV3-1 (or the pseudogene TRBV3-2), with TRBD1 matching 8 bases. The CDR3 length is 15 residues. V shed 5 bases, J shed 8 bases, and the junction held 13 bases outside the gene matches. Germline V CDR1 and CDR2: LGHDT, YNNKEL (reference sequence). CDR3 nucleotide sequence: TGTGCCAGCAGCTCAGGGGGATCGACAGGGGCCGGCTACACCTTC. Translation: CASSSGGSTGAGYTF.

The chain combines TRBV30 with TRBJ1-2; D might be TRBD1 (6 bases). This CDR3 is 15 amino acids long. V was pared by 1 base and J by 0 bases, with 12 bases between. Germline values: CDR1 GTSNPN, CDR2 SVGIG (reference sequence). CDR3 in amino acids: CAWSADSYSNYGYTF. The DNA for the CDR3 is TGTGCCTGGAGTGCGGACAGCTACTCTAACTATGGCTACACCTTC.

The rearrangement links TRBV5-5 to TRBJ1-1, with 7 bases aligning to TRBD1. V trimming: 3 bases; J trimming: 7 bases; junction bases outside the gene matches: 9. The CDR3 sequence is 14 residues long. Germline V gene sequence: CDR1 SGHKS, CDR2 YYEKEE (reference sequence). CDR3 bases: TGTGCCAGCAGCTCCACGACAGGGTCGGGTGAAGCTTTCTTT. Translation gives CASSSTTGSGEAFF.

The rearrangement joins TRBV5-8 to TRBJ1-1, with D unclear. Germline CDR1 is SGHTS and CDR2 is YDEGEE. The CDR3 runs to 13 residues. With 4 bases removed from V and 4 bases from J, the gap between germline ends came to 11 bases. For the CDR3, the DNA is TGTGCCAGCAGCCTGATCTATAGCACTGAAGCTTTCTTT. This sequence encodes CASSLIYSTEAFF.

This chain links TRBV11-2 with TRBJ1-5; a possible D gene is TRBD1 (6 bases). The germline V gene has CDR1 SGHAT and CDR2 FQNNGV. V was cut by 1 base and J by 9 bases, with 16 bases left in between. This CDR3 is 15 amino acids long. The CDR3 DNA is TGTGCCAGCAGCTTAGTTCCGGGACATCGGTCGCCCCAGCATTTT. This codes for CASSLVPGHRSPQHF.

The chain uses TRBV20-1 and TRBJ2-7, with a weak D call TRBD1 (6 bases). Per the germline V gene, CDR1 is DFQATT and CDR2 is SNEGSKA (reference sequence). There are 15 residues in the CDR3. Trimming left V 3 bases short and J 1 base short, with 16 bases between. CDR3 in amino acids: CSASNPTGPSYEQYF. In DNA, the CDR3 is TGCAGTGCTAGTAACCCGACAGGACCGTCCTACGAGCAGTACTTC.

The chain couples TRBV5-4 to TRBJ2-6; 7 bases match TRBD2. V was clipped by 0 bases and J by 4 bases; unmatched bases: 7. Germline CDR1 is SGHNT and CDR2 is YYREEE (reference sequence). The CDR3 totals 17 residues. CDR3 sequence: CASSLGRELSGANVLTF. The CDR3 region has the DNA TGTGCCAGCAGCTTGGGGCGGGAGCTATCCGGGGCCAACGTCCTGACTTTC.

The CDR3 nucleotides read TGCGCCAGCAACCGACTAGCGAGCCCCACAGATACGCAGTATTTT. Translation: CASNRLASPTDTQYF. The chain employs TRBV5-1 and TRBJ2-3; 8 nucleotides align to TRBD2. This CDR3 contains 15 residues. J was trimmed by 2 bases and V by 6 bases; bases with no gene match: 8. Per germline, CDR1 SGHRS and CDR2 YFSETQ.

Judged by abundance, this clone is medium-sized. The chain combines TRBV4-1 with TRBJ2-7; D gene unclear. The CDR3 sequence is 12 residues long. V lost 1 base to trimming and J lost 6 bases, with 7 bases between them. Per the germline V gene, CDR1 is MGHRA and CDR2 is YSYEKL. The CDR3 region is CASSQGEVEQYF. As DNA, the CDR3 is TGCGCCAGCAGCCAAGGCGAGGTCGAGCAGTACTTC.

V is TRBV6-5 and J is TRBJ2-7; the match to TRBD1 covers 8 bases. The CDR3 sequence is 13 residues long. Per the germline V gene, CDR1 is MNHEY and CDR2 is SVGAGI. Unmatched junction bases numbered 7, after V lost 5 bases and J lost 7 bases. The CDR3, as DNA: TGTGCCAGCAGTAGGACAGGGAGTTGGGAGCAGTACTTC. Protein: CASSRTGSWEQYF.

The J gene is TRBJ1-1, the V gene TRBV2; D is possibly TRBD1 (6 bases). The germline V and J ends were trimmed by 7 bases and 1 base, with 16 bases remaining between them. Per germline, CDR1 SNHLY and CDR2 FYNNEI. The CDR3 sequence is 15 residues long. CDR3 DNA sequence: TGTGCCAGCATCCCTGGGGGCCAGAGGAACACTGAAGCTTTCTTT. This codes for CASIPGGQRNTEAFF.

The chain uses TRBV12-5 and TRBJ1-6; D gene ambiguous. The CDR3 loop spans 16 amino acids. Germline CDR1 and CDR2: LGHNT and FRNRAP. Trimming pared 2 bases from V and 0 bases from J, leaving 8 bases between. CDR3 amino acids: CASGLQASSYNSPLHF. DNA of the CDR3: TGTGCTAGTGGTTTGCAGGCGAGCTCCTATAATTCACCCCTCCACTTT. Full variable domain (missing parts from reference TRBV12-5 and TRBJ1-6): DARVTQTPRHKVTEMGQEVTMRCQPILGHNTVFWYRQTMMQGLELLAYFRNRAPLDDSGMPKDRFSAEMPDATLATLKIQPSEPRDSAVYFCASGLQASSYNSPLHFGNGTRLTVT.

This clone was counted only a few times. The rearrangement links TRBV21-1 to TRBJ1-5. TRBV21-1 is noted as a pseudogene. This CDR3 contains 11 residues. The CDR3 DNA reads as TGTGCCAGCACGAGCAATCAGCCCCAGCATTTT. Amino acids: CASTSNQPQHF.

The chain employs TRBV12-5 and TRBJ2-1, with TRBD1 matching over 9 bases. The CDR3 contains 14 residues. Germline V CDR1 and CDR2: LGHNT, FRNRAP. V was pared by 6 bases and J by 4 bases, with 4 bases of the junction left unmatched. The CDR3 reads CASGTGTGYNEQFF. CDR3 bases: TGTGCTAGTGGCACCGGGACAGGGTACAATGAGCAGTTCTTC. Together with reference TRBV12-5 and TRBJ2-1, the CDR3 gives the full variable domain: DARVTQTPRHKVTEMGQEVTMRCQPILGHNTVFWYRQTMMQGLELLAYFRNRAPLDDSGMPKDRFSAEMPDATLATLKIQPSEPRDSAVYFCASGTGTGYNEQFFGPGTRLTVL.

The genes are TRBV7-8 and TRBJ2-1; D is ambiguous. The CDR3 spans 13 residues. Germline assignment: CDR1 SGHVS and CDR2 FQNEAQ. Trimming removed 5 bases from V and 3 bases from J, with 8 bases in between. The CDR3 loop reads CASSPSRYNEQFF. The DNA for the CDR3 is TGTGCCAGCAGCCCGAGTCGCTACAATGAGCAGTTCTTC.

V is TRBV10-1 and J is TRBJ2-1; 7 bases align to TRBD1. This CDR3 contains 14 residues. Germline V gene sequence: CDR1 WNHNN, CDR2 SYGVQD (reference sequence). The V gene end was trimmed by 4 bases and the J gene end by 4 bases; junction bases not matched to a gene: 4. The CDR3 DNA reads TGCGCCAGCAGTGGGGGGACAGCGTACAATGAGCAGTTCTTC. This gives the protein CASSGGTAYNEQFF.